Below are 3 T cell receptor beta chains sequenced from a single sample in a study of T cell repertoires in ileal Crohn's disease. Data came from immunoSEQ multiplex PCR; TCRdb stores just in-frame clones and leaves some out. The repertoire holds roughly 4,000 clones, with 75% to 85% as singletons. Sequenced input: ileal tissue. Receptors were obtained from an adult with Crohn's disease.

The V call is TRBV7-9, the J call TRBJ1-1, with 9 nucleotides matching TRBD1. CDR1 is SEHNR and CDR2 is FQNEAQ in the germline V gene (reference sequence). Unmatched junction bases numbered 14, after V lost 5 bases and J lost 1 base. The length of the CDR3 is 18 residues. The CDR3 DNA reads TGTGCCAGCAGCCCCGGGACAGGGACAGGGCGGGCGAACACTGAAGCTTTCTTT. It encodes CASSPGTGTGRANTEAFF. The full variable domain, its missing parts supplied by reference TRBV7-9 and TRBJ1-1, is DTGVSQNPRHKITKRGQNVTFRCDPISEHNRLYWYRQTLGQGPEFLTYFQNEAQLEKSRLLSDRFSAERPKGSFSTLEIQRTEQGDSAMYLCASSPGTGTGRANTEAFFGQGTRLTVV.

The DNA for the CDR3 is TGTGCCAGCAGCCAAGAACGTCCAAGCGGGGACCCCCAAGAGACCCAGTACTTC. Protein sequence: CASSQERPSGDPQETQYF. The chain links TRBV14 to TRBJ2-5, with 7 bases that match TRBD2. Germline-derived CDR1 and CDR2 are SGHDN and FVKESK. Trimming took 0 bases from V and 1 from J; bases not matched to a gene: 11. The CDR3 extends over 18 amino acids.

The chain carries TRBV7-2 and TRBJ1-6, with a weak D call TRBD1 (6 bases). Germline V gives CDR1 SGHTA, CDR2 FQGNSA. The CDR3 loop spans 16 amino acids. V lost 2 bases to trimming and J lost 0 bases, with 8 bases between them. The CDR3 here is CASSLRGSSYNSPLHF. The CDR3 nucleotides are TGTGCCAGCAGCTTAAGGGGGAGCTCCTATAATTCACCCCTCCACTTT.